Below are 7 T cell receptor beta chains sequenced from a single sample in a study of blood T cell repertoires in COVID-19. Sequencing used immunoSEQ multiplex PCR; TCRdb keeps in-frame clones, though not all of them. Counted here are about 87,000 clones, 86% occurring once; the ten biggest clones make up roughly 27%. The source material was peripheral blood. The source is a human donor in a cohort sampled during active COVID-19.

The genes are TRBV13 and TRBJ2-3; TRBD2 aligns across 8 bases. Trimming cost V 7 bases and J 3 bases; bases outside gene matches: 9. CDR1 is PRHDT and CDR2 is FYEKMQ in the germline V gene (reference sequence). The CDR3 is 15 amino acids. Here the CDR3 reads CASIQGSGDTDTQYF. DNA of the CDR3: TGTGCCAGCATCCAAGGTAGCGGGGATACAGATACGCAGTATTTT.

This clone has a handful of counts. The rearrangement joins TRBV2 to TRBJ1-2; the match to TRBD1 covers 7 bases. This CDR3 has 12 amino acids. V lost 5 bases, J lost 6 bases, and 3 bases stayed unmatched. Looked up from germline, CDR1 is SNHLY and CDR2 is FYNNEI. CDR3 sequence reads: CASSQQGNGYTF. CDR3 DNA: TGTGCCAGCAGTCAACAGGGGAATGGCTACACCTTC.

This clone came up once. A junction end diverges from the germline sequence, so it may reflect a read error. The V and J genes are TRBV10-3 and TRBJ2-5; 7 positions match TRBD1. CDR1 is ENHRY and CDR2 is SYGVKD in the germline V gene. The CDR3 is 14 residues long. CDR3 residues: CAISLGQDQGTQYF. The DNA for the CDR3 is TGTGCCATCAGTCTAGGACAGGACCAAGGGACCCAGTACTTC.

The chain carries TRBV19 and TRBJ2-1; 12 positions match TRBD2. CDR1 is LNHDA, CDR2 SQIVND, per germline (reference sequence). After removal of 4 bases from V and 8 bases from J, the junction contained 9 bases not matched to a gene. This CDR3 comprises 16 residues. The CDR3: CASSTRASGRAHEQFF. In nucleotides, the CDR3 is TGTGCCAGTAGTACCCGGGCTAGCGGGAGGGCCCATGAGCAGTTCTTC.

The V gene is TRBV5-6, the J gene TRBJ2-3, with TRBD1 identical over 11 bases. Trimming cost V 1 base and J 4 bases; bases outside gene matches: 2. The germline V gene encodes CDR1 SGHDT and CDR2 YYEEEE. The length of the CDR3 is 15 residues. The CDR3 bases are TGTGCCAGCAGCTTGAGGACAGGGGGCGCAGATACGCAGTATTTT. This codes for CASSLRTGGADTQYF. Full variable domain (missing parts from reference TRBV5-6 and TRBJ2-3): DAGVTQSPTHLIKTRGQQVTLRCSPKSGHDTVSWYQQALGQGPQFIFQYYEEEERQRGNFPDRFSGHQFPNYSSELNVNALLLGDSALYLCASSLRTGGADTQYFGPGTRLTVL.

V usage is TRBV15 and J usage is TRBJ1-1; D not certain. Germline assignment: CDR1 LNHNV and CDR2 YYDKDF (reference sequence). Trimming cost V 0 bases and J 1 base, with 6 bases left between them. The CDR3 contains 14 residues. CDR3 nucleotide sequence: TGTGCCACCAGCAGAGATAGACAGAACACTGAAGCTTTCTTT. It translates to CATSRDRQNTEAFF.

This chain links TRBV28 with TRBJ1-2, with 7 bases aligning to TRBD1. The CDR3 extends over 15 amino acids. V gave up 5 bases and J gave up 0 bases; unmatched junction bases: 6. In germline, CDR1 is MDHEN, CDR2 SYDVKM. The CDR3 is CASSQDRLANYGYTF. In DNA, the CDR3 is TGTGCCAGCAGTCAGGACAGGTTAGCTAACTATGGCTACACCTTC.